The TCR beta chain described here comes from a study of PD-1 blockade in mismatch repair-deficient tumors. Profiled with immunoSEQ multiplex PCR; TCRdb holds only in-frame clones, not every one. The table includes 30,000 to 45,000 clones, 80% to 90% detected once. Germline CDR1 and CDR2: SGHTS and YDEGEE. This CDR3 has 16 amino acids. J lost 2 bases, V lost 0 bases, and 5 bases had no gene match. The specimen was peripheral blood, collected 75 to 85 weeks after starting pembrolizumab. The receptor was derived from an adult with mismatch repair-deficient cancer. V usage is TRBV5-8 and J usage is TRBJ2-3; 8 nucleotides agree with TRBD2. The CDR3 sequence is CASSLASGGPTDTQYF. CDR3 in DNA: TGTGCCAGCAGCTTGGCAAGCGGGGGTCCCACAGATACGCAGTATTTT. Looking up the rest from reference TRBV5-8 and TRBJ2-3 gives the full variable domain: EAGVTQSPTHLIKTRGQQATLRCSPISGHTSVYWYQQALGLGLQFLLWYDEGEERNRGNFPPRFSGRQFPNYSSELNVNALELEDSALYLCASSLASGGPTDTQYFGPGTRLTVL.